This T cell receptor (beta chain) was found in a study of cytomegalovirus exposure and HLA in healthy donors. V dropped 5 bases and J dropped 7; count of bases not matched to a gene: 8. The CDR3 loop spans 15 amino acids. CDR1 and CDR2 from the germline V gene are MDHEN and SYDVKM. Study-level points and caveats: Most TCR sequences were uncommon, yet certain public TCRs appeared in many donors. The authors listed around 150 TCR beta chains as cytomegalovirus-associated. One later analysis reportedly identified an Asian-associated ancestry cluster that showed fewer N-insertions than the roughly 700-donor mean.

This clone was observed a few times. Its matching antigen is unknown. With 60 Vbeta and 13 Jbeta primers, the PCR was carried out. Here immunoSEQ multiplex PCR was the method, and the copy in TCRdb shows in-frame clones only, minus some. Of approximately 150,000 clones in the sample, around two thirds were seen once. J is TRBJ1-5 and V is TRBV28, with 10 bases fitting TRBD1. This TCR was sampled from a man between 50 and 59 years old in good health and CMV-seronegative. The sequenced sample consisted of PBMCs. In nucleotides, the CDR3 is TGTGCCAGCAGTCGACAGGGGGCTATAGGACAGCCCCAGCATTTT. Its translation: CASSRQGAIGQPQHF.